These 22 T cell receptor beta chains originate from one sample sequenced in a study of Graves' ophthalmopathy and Graves' hyperthyroidism. As the template, RNA transcripts were used to amplify TCR beta CDR3 regions. The library came from an HTBI-primed first-round RT-PCR and a second-round multiplex PCR. A single record per CDR3 protein comes from TCRdb applying MiXCR to the multiplex PCR reads. The sample shows roughly 610,000 distinct CDR3 sequences, 20% to 25% of them seen only once. The sample consisted of peripheral blood. These receptors all stem from a young woman with stable Graves' hyperthyroidism. Some clones in this sample may be carry-over from other donors' samples.

The CDR3 bases are TGTGCCAGCAGCCCCCATGGAGCGGGGTTCACAGATACGCAGTATTTT. It specifies CASSPHGAGFTDTQYF. V and J are TRBV11-3 and TRBJ2-3, with 7 bases identical to TRBD2. The CDR3 is made up of 16 amino acids. J lost 2 bases, V lost 5 bases, and 10 bases had no gene match. Germline V gene lookup returns CDR1 SGHNT and CDR2 YENEEA.

This clonotype was seen a handful of times. One junction end does not reproduce the germline sequence, and a read error may be involved. This chain links TRBV5-1 with TRBJ1-1; D is ambiguous. CDR3 length: 12 residues. Per the germline V gene, CDR1 is SGHRS and CDR2 is YFSETQ. The CDR3, as DNA: TGCGCCAGCAGGTTGGCCGGCGCTGAAGCTTTCTTT. Protein: CASRLAGAEAFF.

This clonotype has just a few counts. The chain combines TRBV12-3 or TRBV12-4 with TRBJ2-2, with TRBD1 matching over 9 bases. This CDR3 contains 17 residues. V was clipped by 5 bases and J by 5 bases; unmatched bases: 12. The CDR3 nucleotides read TGTGCCAGCAGTCCCGTACAGGGGGCGAAGGCGACCGGGGAGCTGTTTTTT. It is translated as CASSPVQGAKATGELFF.

CDR3 in amino acids: CASSPGGGGTQYF. In nucleotides, the CDR3 is TGCGCCAGCAGCCCGGGGGGGGGCGGGACCCAGTACTTC. The chain carries TRBV4-1 and TRBJ2-5; 8 bases are shared with TRBD2. Trimming at V came to 4 bases and at J to 7 bases, leaving 5 bases not matched to a gene. The CDR3 contains 13 residues. In germline, CDR1 is MGHRA, CDR2 YSYEKL.

This chain connects TRBV7-9 to TRBJ2-5; maybe TRBD2 (7 bases). The ends were cut back, 8 bases at V and 5 bases at J, with 21 bases in the middle. Germline V gives CDR1 SEHNR, CDR2 FQNEAQ (reference sequence). This CDR3 contains 15 residues. The CDR3 reads CASCIAVGGPETQYF. As DNA, the CDR3 is TGTGCCAGCTGCATAGCGGTGGGGGGGCCTGAGACCCAGTACTTC.

J is TRBJ2-7 and V is TRBV6-2 or TRBV6-3; D is undetermined. The CDR3 totals 10 residues. With 8 bases removed from V and 4 bases from J, the gap between germline ends came to 6 bases. Per germline, CDR1 MNHEY and CDR2 SVGEGT. CDR3 in amino acids: CASGWYEQYF. The CDR3 DNA reads TGTGCCAGCGGTTGGTACGAGCAGTACTTC.

This clonotype was found many times. The chain employs TRBV28 and TRBJ1-5; TRBD1 might be the D (5 bases). This CDR3 spans 15 amino acids. Trimming stripped 4 bases from V and 3 bases from J, with 13 bases between. Germline V gene data show CDR1 as MDHEN and CDR2 as SYDVKM. CDR3 coding DNA: TGTGCCAGCAGTTCACCGACAGCCTTCAATCAGCCCCAGCATTTT. Protein: CASSSPTAFNQPQHF. The entire variable domain, with the rest obtained from reference TRBV28 and TRBJ1-5, is as follows: DVKVTQSSRYLVKRTGEKVFLECVQDMDHENMFWYRQDPGLGLRLIYFSYDVKMKEKGDIPEGYSVSREKKERFSLILESASTNQTSMYLCASSSPTAFNQPQHFGDGTRLSIL.

This clonotype was found a few times. The chain recombines TRBV11-2 with TRBJ1-6; 7 bases line up with TRBD1. The length of the CDR3 is 14 residues. The ends lost 2 bases at V and 9 bases at J; junction bases unmatched: 4. CDR1 SGHAT and CDR2 FQNNGV come from the germline V gene. CDR3 in DNA: TGTGCCAGCAGCTTACGGGACAGAAGTTCACCCCTCCACTTT. Translated, it gives CASSLRDRSSPLHF. Combining the CDR3 with reference TRBV11-2 and TRBJ1-6 gives the whole variable domain EAGVAQSPRYKIIEKRQSVAFWCNPISGHATLYWYQQILGQGPKLLIQFQNNGVVDDSQLPKDRFSAERLKGVDSTLKIQPAKLEDSAVYLCASSLRDRSSPLHFGNGTRLTVT.

The rearrangement uses TRBV28 and TRBJ1-2; TRBD1 aligns across 10 bases. Germline trimming cut 6 bases from V and 7 bases from J; bases unmatched to any gene: 5. The V gene's germline CDR1 is MDHEN and CDR2 SYDVKM. The CDR3 length is 13 residues. CDR3 sequence reads: CASRKTGGFGYTF. In DNA, the CDR3 is TGTGCCAGCAGGAAGACAGGGGGCTTTGGCTACACCTTC.

V gene TRBV29-1 combines with J gene TRBJ2-5, with D possibly being TRBD2 (5 bases). The V and J ends lost 3 bases and 5 bases respectively, with 10 bases between them. In germline, CDR1 is SQVTM, CDR2 ANQGSEA. This CDR3 region has 12 residues. The CDR3 coding sequence is TGCAGCGTTGACAGCGGTGGGGAGACCCAGTACTTC. Translating gives CSVDSGGETQYF.

A word on this clonotype: Possible read error: a much larger clone is one base away. Given the absence of the conserved phenylalanine or tryptophan at the CDR3 end, a read error is likely. Here the CDR3 reads CASSLGVGASEQYY. The CDR3 DNA is TGTGCCAGCAGTTTGGGGGTAGGGGCCTCCGAGCAGTACTAC. The chain joins TRBV27 to TRBJ2-7, with D possibly being TRBD1 or TRBD2 (5 bases each). Per germline, CDR1 MNHEY and CDR2 SMNVEV (reference sequence). The CDR3 is 14 residues long. The ends were cut back, 3 bases at V and 6 bases at J, with 15 bases in the middle.

The table lists this clonotype with many counts. The rearrangement links TRBV7-9 to TRBJ1-2; D gene unclear. The CDR3 sequence is 11 residues long. Trimming removed 1 base from V and 8 bases from J, with 5 bases in between. Germline CDR1 and CDR2: SEHNR and FQNEAQ (reference sequence). CDR3 DNA: TGTGCCAGCAGCTTAGAGTCAGGCTACACCTTC. This sequence encodes CASSLESGYTF.

This chain joins TRBV29-1 and TRBJ1-2; D may be TRBD1 (5 bases). Germline CDR1 is SQVTM and CDR2 is ANQGSEA. Trimming took 4 bases from V and 3 from J, leaving 9 bases between them. The CDR3 length is 12 residues. DNA of the CDR3: TGCAGCGTTGTAGGGGAATACTATGGCTACACCTTC. As protein: CSVVGEYYGYTF.

This clonotype was seen many times. V is TRBV4-1 and J is TRBJ1-2; possible D gene TRBD1, 5 bases. Per germline, CDR1 MGHRA and CDR2 YSYEKL. The CDR3 has 15 residues. V was pared by 0 bases and J by 4 bases, with 12 bases between. The CDR3 here is CASSQDKGRTYGYTF. The CDR3 DNA sequence: TGCGCCAGCAGCCAAGATAAGGGGCGAACCTATGGCTACACCTTC.

Details on this clonotype: Since a much larger clone is just one base distant, this may be a read error. In DNA, the CDR3 is TGCGCCAGCAGCTTTTGGGGCCGAACCTCCTACGAGCAGTACTTC. As protein: CASSFWGRTSYEQYF. The chain combines TRBV5-1 with TRBJ2-7; weak D call: TRBD1 (5 bases). V shed 2 bases and J shed 0 bases, with 12 bases lying between them. CDR1 and CDR2 from the germline V gene are SGHRS and YFSETQ. The CDR3 loop spans 15 amino acids.

This clonotype turned up a few times. The chain employs TRBV28 and TRBJ1-5, with 7 bases that match TRBD1. Germline CDR1 and CDR2: MDHEN and SYDVKM. J gave up 7 bases and V 6 bases, and 12 bases lay outside the gene matches. CDR3 size: 15 residues. Written as DNA, the CDR3 is TGTGCCAGCAGGAGAGGGGGCTACTCTGGACAGCCCCAGCATTTT. Its protein is CASRRGGYSGQPQHF.

To note about this clonotype: At one end the junction does not follow the germline gene, possibly because of a read error. The chain joins TRBV20-1 to TRBJ1-5, with D possibly matching TRBD1 (5 bases). From germline, CDR1 is DFQATT and CDR2 SNEGSKA (reference sequence). The CDR3 totals 9 residues. Here the CDR3 reads CSAGQPQHF. The CDR3 region has the DNA TGTTCAGCAGGGCAGCCCCAGCATTTT.

The rearrangement uses TRBV28 and TRBJ1-5, with no clear D. V gave up 6 bases and J gave up 5 bases, with 8 bases separating them. CDR3 length: 12 residues. CDR1 and CDR2 from the germline V gene are MDHEN and SYDVKM. CDR3 residues: CASRAPDQPQHF. The CDR3 nucleotides read TGTGCCAGCAGAGCACCGGATCAGCCCCAGCATTTT.

The J gene is TRBJ2-2, the V gene TRBV28, with TRBD2 matching 8 bases. The J segment lost 4 bases and the V segment lost 6 bases, leaving 7 bases of the junction unmatched. The germline V gene has CDR1 MDHEN and CDR2 SYDVKM. There are 15 residues in the CDR3. In nucleotides, the CDR3 is TGTGCCAGCAGAATAGCGGGGCGAGGCACCGGGGAGCTGTTTTTT. It specifies CASRIAGRGTGELFF.

This clonotype occurred many times. V and J are TRBV20-1 and TRBJ1-2; 9 bases line up with TRBD1. This CDR3 region has 14 residues. From germline, CDR1 is DFQATT and CDR2 SNEGSKA (reference sequence). J lost 6 bases, V lost 1 base, and 6 bases had no gene match. This chain's CDR3 is CSARVDRGINGYTF. The CDR3 DNA follows: TGCAGTGCTAGAGTTGACAGGGGGATAAATGGCTACACCTTC.

The chain recombines TRBV6-5 with TRBJ2-7; TRBD2 matches 8 bases. V was pared by 2 bases and J by 4 bases, with 13 bases of the junction left unmatched. The CDR3 contains 17 residues. Germline V gene lookup returns CDR1 MNHEY and CDR2 SVGAGI. In DNA form, the CDR3 reads TGTGCCAGCAGTTACCTGGGCTGGGAGCGGGAGTTTTACGAGCAGTACTTC. Encoded protein: CASSYLGWEREFYEQYF.

This clonotype was counted at least ten times. The rearrangement uses TRBV12-3 or TRBV12-4 and TRBJ1-1; D uncertain. V lost 5 bases, J lost 6 bases, and 19 bases lay in between. The CDR3 loop spans 15 amino acids. The CDR3 protein is CASSPPTGSNAEAFF. The CDR3 bases are TGTGCCAGCAGTCCCCCGACCGGGTCGAATGCTGAAGCTTTCTTT.